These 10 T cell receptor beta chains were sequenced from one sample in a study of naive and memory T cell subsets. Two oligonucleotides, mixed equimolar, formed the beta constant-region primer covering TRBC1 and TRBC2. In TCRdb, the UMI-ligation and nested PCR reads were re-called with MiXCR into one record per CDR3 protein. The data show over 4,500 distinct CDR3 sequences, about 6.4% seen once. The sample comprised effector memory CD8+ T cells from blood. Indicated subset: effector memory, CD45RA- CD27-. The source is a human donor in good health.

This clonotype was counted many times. The DNA for the CDR3 is TGCAGTGCTAGTAAACCACGTGGGGGGACTGAGCAGTACTTC. This codes for CSASKPRGGTEQYF. This chain links TRBV20-1 with TRBJ2-7, with D possibly matching TRBD2 (6 bases). Germline V lookup: CDR1 DFQATT, CDR2 SNEGSKA (reference sequence). V was pared by 3 bases and J by 7 bases, with 19 bases between. The CDR3 contains 14 residues.

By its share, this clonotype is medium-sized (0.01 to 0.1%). CDR3 in amino acids: CASSLRGYGYTF. The CDR3 DNA reads TGTGCCAGCAGCTTACGGGGCTATGGCTACACCTTC. V gene TRBV11-1 combines with J gene TRBJ1-2; no clear D. This CDR3 has 12 residues. The germline V gene has CDR1 SGHAT and CDR2 FQDESV (reference sequence). V was pared by 2 bases and J by 4 bases, with 5 bases between.

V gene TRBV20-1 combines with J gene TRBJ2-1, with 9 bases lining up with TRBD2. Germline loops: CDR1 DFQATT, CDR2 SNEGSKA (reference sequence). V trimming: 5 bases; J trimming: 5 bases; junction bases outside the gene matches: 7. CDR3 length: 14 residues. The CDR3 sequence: CSALTGTSHNEQFF. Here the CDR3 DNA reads TGCAGTGCTCTGACCGGGACTAGCCACAATGAGCAGTTCTTC.

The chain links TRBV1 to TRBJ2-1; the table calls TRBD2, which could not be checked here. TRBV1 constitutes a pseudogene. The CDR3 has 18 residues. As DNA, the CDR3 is TGCACCAGCAGCCAAATTCGGAGAGGGCCGCGTTCCTACAATGAGCAGTTCTTC. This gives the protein CTSSQIRRGPRSYNEQFF.

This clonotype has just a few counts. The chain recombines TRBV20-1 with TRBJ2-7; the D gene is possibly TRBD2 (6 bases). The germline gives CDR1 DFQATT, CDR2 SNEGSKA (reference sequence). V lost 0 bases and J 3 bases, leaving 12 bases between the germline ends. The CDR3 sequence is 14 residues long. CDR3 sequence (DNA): TGCAGTGCTAGAGATGGGAGGATTGACTACGAGCAGTACTTC. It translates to CSARDGRIDYEQYF.

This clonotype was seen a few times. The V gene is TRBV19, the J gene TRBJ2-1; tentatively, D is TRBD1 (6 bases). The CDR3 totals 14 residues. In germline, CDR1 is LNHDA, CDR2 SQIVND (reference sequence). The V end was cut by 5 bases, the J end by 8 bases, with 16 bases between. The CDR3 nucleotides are TGTGCCAGTAGTGGTTACAGGGAGAGCGATGAGCAGTTCTTC. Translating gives CASSGYRESDEQFF.

CDR3 region: CASSRGLAGGADTQYF. The CDR3 coding sequence is TGTGCCAGCAGCCGAGGACTAGCGGGAGGGGCAGATACGCAGTATTTT. V gene TRBV3-1 combines with J gene TRBJ2-3; 15 positions agree with TRBD2. The junction had 3 bases not matched to a gene; V was cut back by 4 bases and J by 4 bases. Per the germline V gene, CDR1 is LGHDT and CDR2 is YNNKEL (reference sequence). CDR3 length: 16 amino acids.

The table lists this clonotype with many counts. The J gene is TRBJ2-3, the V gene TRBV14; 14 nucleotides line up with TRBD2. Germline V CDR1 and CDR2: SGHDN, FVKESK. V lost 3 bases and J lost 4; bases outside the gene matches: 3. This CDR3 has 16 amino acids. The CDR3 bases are TGTGCCAGCAGCCAGCTGACTAGCGGGGGGGCAGATACGCAGTATTTT. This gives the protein CASSQLTSGGADTQYF.

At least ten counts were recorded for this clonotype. This chain's CDR3 is CASQSSPGQGRDTQYF. The CDR3 DNA sequence: TGTGCCAGCCAATCCAGCCCGGGACAGGGAAGAGATACGCAGTATTTT. The rearrangement uses TRBV2 and TRBJ2-3; 9 positions agree with TRBD1. The V gene's germline CDR1 is SNHLY and CDR2 FYNNEI. This CDR3 contains 16 residues. The V and J ends lost 8 bases and 5 bases, in that order; junction bases with no gene match: 14.

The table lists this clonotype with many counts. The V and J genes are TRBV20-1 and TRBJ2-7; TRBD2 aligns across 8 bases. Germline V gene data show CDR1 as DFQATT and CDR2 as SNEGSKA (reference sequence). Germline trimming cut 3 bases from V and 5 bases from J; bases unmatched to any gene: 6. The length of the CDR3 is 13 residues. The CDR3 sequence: CSARGTRDHEQYF. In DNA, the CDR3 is TGCAGTGCTAGGGGGACTAGAGACCACGAGCAGTACTTC.